This entry describes one TCR beta chain. Its antigen is unknown. This record comes from a study of beta chain features in type 1 diabetes. Overall study findings and caveats: Moderate but significant shortening of TCRB CDR3s was recorded in all four CD4+ subsets from Type 1 diabetes patients.

From germline, CDR1 is LNHDA and CDR2 SQIVND (reference sequence). This CDR3 region has 15 residues. V dropped 8 bases and J dropped 3; count of bases not matched to a gene: 7. Of the isolated RNA, all was reverse transcribed, and so the sequenced material was expressed TCRB transcripts. Method: immunoSEQ multiplex PCR; TCRdb's copy keeps in-frame clones and lacks some. The sample has about 160,000 clones, roughly 9% seen once. Sequencing was carried out using central memory CD4+ T cells from blood. The receptor was derived from a woman aged 25 to 39 with type 1 diabetes. This chain uses TRBV19 with TRBJ1-2; TRBD1 matches 12 bases. The CDR3, as DNA: TGTGCCAGTGTTCGCGGGACAGGGGGCCACTATGGCTACACCTTC. This gives the protein CASVRGTGGHYGYTF.